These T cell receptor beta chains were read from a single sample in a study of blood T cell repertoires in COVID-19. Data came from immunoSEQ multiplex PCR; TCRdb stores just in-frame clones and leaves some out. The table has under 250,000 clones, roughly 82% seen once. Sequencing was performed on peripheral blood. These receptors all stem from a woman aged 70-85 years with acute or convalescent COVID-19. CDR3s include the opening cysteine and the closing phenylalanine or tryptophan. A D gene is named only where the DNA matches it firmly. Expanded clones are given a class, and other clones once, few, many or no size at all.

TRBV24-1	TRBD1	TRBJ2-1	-	CATSDPIGQGSYNEQFF	TGTGCCACCAGTGACCCAATCGGACAGGGATCCTACAATGAGCAGTTCTTC
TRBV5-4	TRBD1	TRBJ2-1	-	CASSLVGGYEQFF	TGTGCCAGCAGCTTAGTAGGGGGCTATGAGCAGTTCTTC
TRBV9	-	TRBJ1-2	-	CASSVGGTGRNGYTF	TGTGCCAGCAGCGTAGGGGGTACAGGGAGAAACGGCTACACCTTC
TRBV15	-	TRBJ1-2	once	CATSSRLSAGGYTF	TGTGCCACCAGCAGTCGGCTCTCGGCAGGCGGCTACACCTTC
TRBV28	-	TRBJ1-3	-	CASAIRGTSGNTIYF	TGTGCCAGCGCAATTCGAGGAACCTCTGGAAACACCATATATTTT
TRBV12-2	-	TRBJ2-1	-	CASRLCRLKLYNEQFF	TGTGCAAGTCGCTTATGCCGACTAAAACTCTACAATGAGCAGTTCTTC
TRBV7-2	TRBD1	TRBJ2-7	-	CASSPHRGSYEQYF	TGTGCCAGCAGCCCCCACAGGGGCTCCTACGAGCAGTACTTC
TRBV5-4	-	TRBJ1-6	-	CASSLTGRNSPLHF	TGTGCCAGCAGCTTGACAGGTAGAAATTCACCCCTCCACTTT
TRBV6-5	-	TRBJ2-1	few	CASSYQSRGVYEQFF	TGTGCCAGCAGTTACCAGTCCAGGGGGGTTTATGAGCAGTTCTTC
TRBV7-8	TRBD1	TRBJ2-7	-	CASSTYSGQGSYEQYF	TGTGCCAGCAGCACCTACTCGGGACAGGGTTCCTACGAGCAGTACTTC
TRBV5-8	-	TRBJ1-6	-	CASSIRQESLHF	TGTGCCAGCAGCATAAGACAGGAGTCCCTCCACTTT
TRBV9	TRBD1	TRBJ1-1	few	CASSVGQGNTEAFF	TGTGCCAGCAGCGTAGGACAGGGGAACACTGAAGCTTTCTTT
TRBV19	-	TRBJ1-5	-	CASTDSDQPQHF	TGTGCCAGTACAGACAGTGATCAGCCCCAGCATTTT
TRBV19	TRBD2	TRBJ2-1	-	CASRRGGLDNEQFF	TGTGCCAGTAGGCGGGGGGGCCTCGACAATGAGCAGTTCTTC
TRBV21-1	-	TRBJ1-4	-	CASSSREGRLSEKLFF	TGTGCCAGCAGCTCAAGGGAGGGGCGACTTAGTGAAAAACTGTTTTTT
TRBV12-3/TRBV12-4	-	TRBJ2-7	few	CASSSGGVYEQYF	TGTGCCAGCAGTTCCGGAGGAGTCTACGAGCAGTACTTC
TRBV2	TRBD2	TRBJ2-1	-	CASRTLTSVNEQFF	TGTGCCAGCAGGACTCTTACTAGCGTCAATGAGCAGTTCTTC
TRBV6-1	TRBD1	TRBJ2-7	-	CASSEATGVDEQYF	TGTGCCAGCAGTGAAGCGACAGGGGTTGACGAGCAGTACTTC
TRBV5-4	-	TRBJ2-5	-	CASSLEQSEAQYF	TGTGCCAGCAGCTTGGAACAGTCGGAGGCCCAGTACTTC
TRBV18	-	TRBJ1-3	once	CASSPPGTSSGNTIYF	TGTGCCAGCTCACCCCCCGGGACATCCTCTGGAAACACCATATATTTT
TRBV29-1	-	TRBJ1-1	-	CSAPRGNTEAFF	TGCAGCGCTCCCAGGGGAAACACTGAAGCTTTCTTT
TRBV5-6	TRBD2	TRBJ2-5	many	CASSLPPPGPSGETQYF	TGTGCCAGCAGCTTACCTCCACCCGGGCCTAGCGGTGAGACCCAGTACTTC
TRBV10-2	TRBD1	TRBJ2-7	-	CASSWTGVDRNEQYF	TGCGCCAGCAGTTGGACAGGTGTAGATCGGAACGAGCAGTACTTC
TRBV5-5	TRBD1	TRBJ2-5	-	CASSRTGEETQYF	TGTGCCAGCAGCAGGACAGGAGAAGAGACCCAGTACTTC
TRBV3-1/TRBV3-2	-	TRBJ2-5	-	CASSARGQETQYF	TGTGCCAGCAGCGCCCGGGGCCAAGAGACCCAGTACTTC
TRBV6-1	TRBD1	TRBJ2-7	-	CASSEAQGLEQYF	TGTGCCAGCAGTGAAGCACAGGGGCTCGAGCAGTACTTC
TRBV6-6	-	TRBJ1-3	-	CASSYQVPGAGNTIYF	TGTGCCAGCAGTTATCAGGTTCCCGGCGCTGGAAACACCATATATTTT
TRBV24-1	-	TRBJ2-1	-	CATSDRLTESSYNEQFF	TGTGCCACCAGTGATCGTCTGACAGAGAGCTCCTACAATGAGCAGTTCTTC
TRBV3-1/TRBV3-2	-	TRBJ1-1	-	CASSHLAGNTEAFF	TGTGCCAGCAGCCATCTAGCAGGGAACACTGAAGCTTTCTTT
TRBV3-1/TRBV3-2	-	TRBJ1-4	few	CASSQDQQIATNEKLFF	TGTGCCAGCAGCCAAGATCAACAGATTGCAACTAATGAAAAACTGTTTTTT
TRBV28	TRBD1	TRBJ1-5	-	CATIEGTGRNQPQHF	TGTGCCACTATCGAGGGGACAGGGAGAAATCAGCCCCAGCATTTT
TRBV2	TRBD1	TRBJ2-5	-	CASSGNRGVGTQYF	TGTGCCAGCAGTGGGAACAGGGGAGTCGGGACCCAGTACTTC
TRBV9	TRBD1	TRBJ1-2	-	CASSAYQGAHMYGYTF	TGTGCCAGCAGCGCCTATCAGGGGGCGCATATGTACGGCTACACCTTC
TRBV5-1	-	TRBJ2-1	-	CASSLGSNEQFF	TGCGCCAGCAGCTTAGGGAGTAATGAGCAGTTCTTC
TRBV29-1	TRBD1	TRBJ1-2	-	CSVARQGGLEGYTF	TGCAGCGTTGCACGACAGGGAGGTTTGGAGGGCTACACCTTC
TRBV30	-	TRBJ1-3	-	CAFRGLTGNTIYF	TGTGCCTTCAGGGGTCTGACTGGAAACACCATATATTTT
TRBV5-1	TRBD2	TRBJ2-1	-	CASSLEGLAGGINEQFF	TGCGCCAGCAGCTTGGAGGGACTAGCGGGGGGGATCAATGAGCAGTTCTTC
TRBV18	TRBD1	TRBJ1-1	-	CASSPAPQGALLNTEAFF	TGTGCCAGCTCACCAGCTCCGCAGGGGGCCCTTCTGAACACTGAAGCTTTCTTT
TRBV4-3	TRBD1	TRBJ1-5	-	CASSQGARGQPQHF	TGCGCCAGTTCCCAGGGGGCGCGGGGTCAGCCCCAGCATTTT
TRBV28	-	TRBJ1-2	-	CASSFPAPGNGYTF	TGTGCCAGCAGTTTCCCCGCCCCAGGGAATGGCTACACCTTC
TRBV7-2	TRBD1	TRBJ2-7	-	CASSGGQGVGVGEQYF	TGTGCCAGCAGCGGAGGACAGGGGGTCGGGGTCGGCGAGCAGTACTTC
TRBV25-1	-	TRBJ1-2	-	CASSEVTVGRGYTF	TGTGCCAGCAGTGAAGTGACAGTTGGTCGCGGCTACACCTTC
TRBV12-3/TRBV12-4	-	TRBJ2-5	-	CASSFSETQYF	TGTGCCAGCAGTTTCTCAGAGACCCAGTACTTC
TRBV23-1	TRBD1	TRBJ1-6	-	CASSQTERQGASSPLHF	TGCGCCAGCAGTCAAACCGAAAGACAGGGGGCTTCTTCACCCCTCCACTTT
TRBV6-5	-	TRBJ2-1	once	CASSSRGNNEQFF	TGTGCCAGCAGCTCCAGGGGAAACAATGAGCAGTTCTTC
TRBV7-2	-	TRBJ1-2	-	CASSQTSNYGYTF	TGTGCCAGCAGCCAGACATCGAACTATGGCTACACCTTC
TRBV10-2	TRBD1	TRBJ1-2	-	CASSESGTGGNGYTF	TGCGCCAGCAGTGAGTCCGGGACAGGGGGCAACGGCTACACCTTC
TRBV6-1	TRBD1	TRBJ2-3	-	CASSAGQQYRTDTQYF	TGTGCCAGCAGTGCGGGACAGCAGTACCGCACAGATACGCAGTATTTT
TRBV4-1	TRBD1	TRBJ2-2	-	CASSQPGTGYTGELFF	TGCGCCAGCAGCCAACCCGGGACAGGGTACACCGGGGAGCTGTTTTTT
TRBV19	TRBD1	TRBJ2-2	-	CASSRGTAGELFF	TGTGCCAGTAGTAGAGGGACAGCCGGGGAGCTGTTTTTT
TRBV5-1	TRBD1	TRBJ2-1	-	CASSSTGGTRNEQFF	TGCGCCAGCAGCTCCACAGGGGGTACAAGGAATGAGCAGTTCTTC
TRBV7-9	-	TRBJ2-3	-	CASSLVGEGDTPDTQYF	TGTGCCAGCAGCTTAGTCGGGGAAGGGGACACACCAGATACGCAGTATTTT